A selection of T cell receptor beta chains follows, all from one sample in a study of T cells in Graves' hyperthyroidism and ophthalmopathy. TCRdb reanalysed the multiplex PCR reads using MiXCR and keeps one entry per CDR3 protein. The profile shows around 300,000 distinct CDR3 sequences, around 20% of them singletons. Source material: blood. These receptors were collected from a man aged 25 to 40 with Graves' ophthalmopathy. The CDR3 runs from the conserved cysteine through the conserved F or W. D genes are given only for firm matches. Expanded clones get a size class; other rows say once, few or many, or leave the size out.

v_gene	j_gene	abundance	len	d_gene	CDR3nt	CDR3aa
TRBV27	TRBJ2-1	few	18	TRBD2	TGTGCCAGCAGTCCCCCGGCACATGGGACTAGAGACTACAATGAGCAGTTCTTC	CASSPPAHGTRDYNEQFF
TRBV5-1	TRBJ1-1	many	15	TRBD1	TGCGCCAGCAGCCCCTGGGGACAGCAGAACACTGAAGCTTTCTTT	CASSPWGQQNTEAFF
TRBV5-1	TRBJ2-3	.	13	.	TGCGCCAGCAGCGTAGCACAGGGCACTACGCAGTATTTT	CASSVAQGTTQYF
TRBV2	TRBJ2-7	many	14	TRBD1	TGTGCCAGCAGTGAAACGAACAGGGGATACGAGCAGTACTTC	CASSETNRGYEQYF
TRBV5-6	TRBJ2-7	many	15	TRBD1	TGTGCCAGCAGCCGAACCGGGACAGGGGTTGACGAGCAGTACTTC	CASSRTGTGVDEQYF
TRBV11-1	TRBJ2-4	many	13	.	TGTGCCAGCAGCTTAACACAGGGAGGCATTCAGTACTTC	CASSLTQGGIQYF
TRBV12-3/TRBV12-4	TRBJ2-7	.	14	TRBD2	TGTGCCAGCAGTTTGTCTAGCGGGAGCCACGAGCAGTACTTC	CASSLSSGSHEQYF
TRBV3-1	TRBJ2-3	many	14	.	TGTGCCAGCAGCCCAATGACCGGTTCTGATACGCAGTATTTT	CASSPMTGSDTQYF
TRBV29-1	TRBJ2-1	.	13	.	TGCAGCGTTGAAGGCGGCAGTGGTTGGGAGCAGTTCTTC	CSVEGGSGWEQFF
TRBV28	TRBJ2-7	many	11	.	TGTGCCAGCAGCCTTAGATACGAGCAGTACTTC	CASSLRYEQYF
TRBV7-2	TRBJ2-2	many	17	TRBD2	TGTGCCAGCAGCCGGGGGGGGACATCCCCGAACACCGGGGAGCTGTTTTTT	CASSRGGTSPNTGELFF
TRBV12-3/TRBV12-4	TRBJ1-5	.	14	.	TGTGCCAGCAGCACAACCTGGCGGGGGAAGCCCCAGCATTTT	CASSTTWRGKPQHF
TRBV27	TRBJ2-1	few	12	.	TGTGCCAGCAGTCTACCCCTGGGGGAGCAGTTCTTC	CASSLPLGEQFF
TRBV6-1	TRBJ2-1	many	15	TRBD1	TGTGCCAGCAAGAGGCCGGGACACAGGGGAAATGAGCAGTTCTTC	CASKRPGHRGNEQFF
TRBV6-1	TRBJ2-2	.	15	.	TGTGCCAGCAGCCGCGCCAGGGTGGGCACCGGGGAGCTGTTTTTT	CASSRARVGTGELFF
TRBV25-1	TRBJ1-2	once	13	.	TGTGCCAGCAGTGGAGGGGCCCTATATGGCTACACCTTC	CASSGGALYGYTF
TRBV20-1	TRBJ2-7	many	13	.	TGCAGTGCTCCGGGACGGCGTACGGGGGAGCAGTACTTC	CSAPGRRTGEQYF